The 28 T cell receptor beta chains below were found in one sample sequenced in a study of blood T cell repertoires in COVID-19. The repertoire was sequenced with immunoSEQ multiplex PCR; TCRdb's copy has only in-frame clones and lacks some. The sample carries 200,000 to 250,000 clones, approximately 86% recorded once. The sample was peripheral blood. The source is a woman in her 30s with COVID-19, enrolled during active disease.

This chain links TRBV6-5 with TRBJ2-7; D perhaps matches TRBD1 (6 bases). This CDR3 is 14 amino acids long. Trimming removed 8 bases at V and 2 bases at J, with 16 bases between. In germline, CDR1 is MNHEY, CDR2 SVGAGI. The chain's CDR3 is CASWGQLSTYEQYF. In DNA form, the CDR3 reads TGTGCCAGCTGGGGGCAGCTAAGCACCTACGAGCAGTACTTC.

J is TRBJ1-5 and V is TRBV24-1, with 8 bases fitting TRBD1. Germline CDR1 and CDR2: KGHDR and SFDVKD. V dropped 6 bases and J dropped 1; count of bases not matched to a gene: 22. This CDR3 is built from 21 residues. DNA for the CDR3: TGTGCCACCAGTCGCCAGAGAAAAGGGGCAGGGGGCGCATACAGCAATCAGCCCCAGCATTTT. This codes for CATSRQRKGAGGAYSNQPQHF.

This clone has only one observation. This chain connects TRBV19 to TRBJ1-6; TRBD1 matches 10 bases. The length of the CDR3 is 16 residues. V was pared by 6 bases and J by 6 bases, with 8 bases of the junction left unmatched. From germline, CDR1 is LNHDA and CDR2 SQIVND (reference sequence). CDR3 loop: CASRTGDRGRNSPLHF. CDR3 coding DNA: TGTGCCAGTAGAACCGGGGACAGGGGACGTAATTCACCCCTCCACTTT.

This clone appeared once. The V and J genes are TRBV19 and TRBJ2-7, with a tentative D call TRBD2 (5 bases). The CDR3 is 13 residues long. V shed 3 bases and J shed 2 bases, with 8 bases lying between them. The germline V gene has CDR1 LNHDA and CDR2 SQIVND (reference sequence). In DNA form, the CDR3 reads TGTGCCAGTAGTATTGCCGGGACCTACGAGCAGTACTTC. Translated, it gives CASSIAGTYEQYF.

The gene calls are TRBV11-3 and TRBJ1-1, with 7 nucleotides matching TRBD1. The germline CDR1 and CDR2 sequences are SGHNT and YENEEA. The CDR3 loop spans 14 amino acids. J lost 0 bases, V lost 5 bases, and 3 bases had no gene match. CDR3 amino acids: CASSPGQMNTEAFF. The CDR3 DNA reads TGTGCCAGCAGCCCGGGACAGATGAACACTGAAGCTTTCTTT.

The rearrangement joins TRBV19 to TRBJ2-7; 11 nucleotides match TRBD1. The V segment lost 3 bases and the J segment 4 bases; nucleotides outside the gene matches: 5. Germline lookup yields CDR1 LNHDA and CDR2 SQIVND (reference sequence). The CDR3 is 15 residues long. The CDR3 sequence: CASSILGDRGYEQYF. CDR3 nucleotide sequence: TGTGCCAGTAGTATTTTGGGGGACAGGGGGTACGAGCAGTACTTC.

This rearrangement joins TRBV9 to TRBJ2-3; TRBD2 matches at 8 bases. The V segment lost 0 bases and the J segment 6 bases; nucleotides outside the gene matches: 9. Per germline, CDR1 SGDLS and CDR2 YYNGEE. This CDR3 is 16 amino acids long. The chain's CDR3 is CASSVENGLASDTQYF. CDR3 nucleotides: TGTGCCAGCAGCGTAGAAAACGGACTAGCATCCGATACGCAGTATTTT.

The chain combines TRBV29-1 with TRBJ2-5; TRBD1 aligns across 8 bases. Per the germline V gene, CDR1 is SQVTM and CDR2 is ANQGSEA. Germline trimming cut 4 bases from V and 5 bases from J; bases unmatched to any gene: 9. This CDR3 has 14 amino acids. Here the CDR3 reads CSVVRQGARETQYF. CDR3 in DNA: TGCAGCGTTGTTCGTCAGGGGGCTCGGGAGACCCAGTACTTC. Complete variable domain (other parts from reference TRBV29-1 and TRBJ2-5): SAVISQKPSRDICQRGTSLTIQCQVDSQVTMMFWYRQQPGQSLTLIATANQGSEATYESGFVIDKFPISRPNLTFSTLTVSNMSPEDSSIYLCSVVRQGARETQYFGPGTRLLVL.

The V and J genes are TRBV11-2 and TRBJ1-1, with D unclear. Trimming removed 3 bases from V and 3 bases from J, with 11 bases in between. The V gene's germline CDR1 is SGHAT and CDR2 FQNNGV. The CDR3 length is 14 residues. This chain's CDR3 is CASSFSPVDTEAFF. Written as DNA, the CDR3 is TGTGCCAGCAGCTTTTCCCCAGTGGACACTGAAGCTTTCTTT.

This sequence joins TRBV29-1 and TRBJ2-7, with D perhaps TRBD2 (6 bases). Germline CDR1 is SQVTM and CDR2 is ANQGSEA. The CDR3 covers 12 residues. V was cut by 6 bases and J by 3 bases, with 12 bases left in between. The CDR3 coding sequence is TGCAGCGTGGGGGGACTTCTCTACGAGCAGTACTTC. It codes for CSVGGLLYEQYF.

The CDR3 region has the DNA TGTGCCAGCAGCCAAGTCTTAGGGGCAGATACGCAGTATTTT. This translates into CASSQVLGADTQYF. This chain connects TRBV3-1 (or the pseudogene TRBV3-2) to TRBJ2-3, with D possibly being TRBD1 (5 bases). V was shortened by 1 base and J by 4 bases, with 9 bases between the two germline ends. The CDR3 loop spans 14 amino acids. Germline V gene data show CDR1 as LGHDT and CDR2 as YNNKEL (reference sequence).

The rearrangement uses TRBV28 and TRBJ2-3, with 8 bases lining up with TRBD2. Germline lookup yields CDR1 MDHEN and CDR2 SYDVKM. The CDR3 contains 14 residues. Trimming removed 7 bases from V and 2 bases from J; junction bases left unmatched: 5. CDR3 nucleotides: TGTGCCAGCATCGGCGGGGGGACCACAGATACGCAGTATTTT. This codes for CASIGGGTTDTQYF.

The chain carries TRBV4-3 and TRBJ2-7, with 10 bases identical to TRBD1. Germline trimming cut 0 bases from V and 3 bases from J; bases unmatched to any gene: 2. The CDR3 is made up of 15 amino acids. Germline V gene data show CDR1 as LGHNA and CDR2 as YSLEER. The CDR3 bases are TGCGCCAGCAGCCAAGAGGACAGGGGGTTCTACGAGCAGTACTTC. Protein: CASSQEDRGFYEQYF.

The rearrangement links TRBV19 to TRBJ2-6; a weak D match, TRBD2 (7 bases). Trimming took off 8 bases at V and 0 bases at J, with 14 bases between the two ends. There are 16 residues in the CDR3. Germline V CDR1 and CDR2: LNHDA, SQIVND (reference sequence). CDR3 region: CASRGAASSGANVLTF. The DNA of the CDR3 is TGTGCCAGTCGGGGGGCAGCAAGCTCTGGGGCCAACGTCCTGACTTTC.

The V call is TRBV15, the J call TRBJ1-5; D is undetermined. Trimming took off 0 bases at V and 6 bases at J, with 9 bases between the two ends. The CDR3 length is 14 residues. Germline V gives CDR1 LNHNV, CDR2 YYDKDF (reference sequence). The CDR3 is CATSRDISGQPQHF. As DNA, the CDR3 is TGTGCCACCAGCAGAGATATTTCGGGTCAGCCCCAGCATTTT.

Written as DNA, the CDR3 is TGTGCCAGCAGCGGACGGACAGGGGCGAACACCGGGGAGCTGTTTTTT. Protein product: CASSGRTGANTGELFF. The chain combines TRBV9 with TRBJ2-2; 9 bases agree with TRBD1. The CDR3 runs 16 residues. V was pared by 3 bases and J by 0 bases, with 3 bases of the junction left unmatched. Germline assignment: CDR1 SGDLS and CDR2 YYNGEE.

This rearrangement joins TRBV7-8 to TRBJ2-7, with 7 bases matching TRBD1. The length of the CDR3 is 15 residues. Germline V gene sequence: CDR1 SGHVS, CDR2 FQNEAQ. V trimming: 5 bases; J trimming: 2 bases; junction bases outside the gene matches: 9. In DNA, the CDR3 is TGTGCCAGCAGCCCCTACCGGGACAGAACCTACGAGCAGTACTTC. Its protein is CASSPYRDRTYEQYF.

This chain links TRBV6-6 with TRBJ2-1, with 8 nucleotides matching TRBD2. This CDR3 contains 16 residues. Germline V gene sequence: CDR1 MNHNY, CDR2 SVGAGI (reference sequence). The V segment lost 3 bases and the J segment 0 bases; nucleotides outside the gene matches: 4. The CDR3 DNA is TGTGCCAGCAGTTATCCGGGGGGGGGCTCCTACAATGAGCAGTTCTTC. Residues: CASSYPGGGSYNEQFF.

This sequence joins TRBV11-1 and TRBJ1-1; possible D gene TRBD1, 6 bases. CDR3 length: 15 residues. V lost 2 bases, J lost 4 bases, and 14 bases lay in between. Germline CDR1 SGHAT, CDR2 FQDESV (reference sequence). The DNA of the CDR3 is TGTGCCAGCAGCTTAACGAGGACAGTTGGCACTGAAGCTTTCTTT. Translating it yields CASSLTRTVGTEAFF.

This chain uses TRBV19 with TRBJ2-1, with 7 bases identical to TRBD2. The CDR3 is 14 residues long. CDR1 is LNHDA and CDR2 is SQIVND in the germline V gene (reference sequence). V shed 5 bases and J 3 bases; nucleotides not matched to a gene: 4. For the CDR3, the DNA is TGTGCCAGTAGTCCCGGGACTAACTACAATGAGCAGTTCTTC. Protein product: CASSPGTNYNEQFF.

The rearrangement uses TRBV27 and TRBJ2-7, with 13 bases that match TRBD2. Germline loops: CDR1 MNHEY, CDR2 SMNVEV (reference sequence). The length of the CDR3 is 14 residues. J lost 7 bases, V lost 8 bases, and 8 bases had no gene match. The chain's CDR3 is CASFRTSGSREQYF. DNA for the CDR3: TGTGCCAGCTTTCGGACTAGCGGGAGTCGGGAGCAGTACTTC.

The chain recombines TRBV7-9 with TRBJ1-2; TRBD1 is a possible D gene (6 bases). CDR3 length equals 15 residues. CDR1 is SEHNR, CDR2 FQNEAQ, per germline (reference sequence). Trimming stripped 7 bases from V and 5 bases from J, with 20 bases between. The CDR3 region is CASIPEGPGVYGYTF. CDR3 DNA: TGTGCCAGCATTCCAGAGGGGCCAGGGGTATATGGCTACACCTTC.

This clone was seen only a few times. The CDR3 DNA follows: TGTGCCAGCAGCACCGGACAGGGGAGACTCTCCTACGAGCAGTACTTC. Protein product: CASSTGQGRLSYEQYF. This chain links TRBV13 with TRBJ2-7; 9 nucleotides match TRBD1. Germline trimming cut 5 bases from V and 0 bases from J; bases unmatched to any gene: 8. The CDR3 spans 16 residues. CDR1 and CDR2 (germline): PRHDT, FYEKMQ (reference sequence).

The chain carries TRBV5-6 and TRBJ2-1, with TRBD2 as a possible D gene (7 bases). V was shortened by 5 bases and J by 3 bases, with 21 bases between the two germline ends. The CDR3 consists of 17 residues. In germline, CDR1 is SGHDT, CDR2 YYEEEE. The CDR3 is CASRKERGGGFYNEQFF. Here the CDR3 DNA reads TGTGCCAGCAGAAAAGAACGCGGGGGCGGGTTCTACAATGAGCAGTTCTTC.

This clone is a singleton in its sample. This chain links TRBV14 with TRBJ2-3, with 12 positions matching TRBD2. CDR3 length: 16 residues. Germline-derived CDR1 and CDR2 are SGHDN and FVKESK. The ends lost 1 base at V and 8 bases at J; junction bases unmatched: 7. The CDR3 DNA reads as TGTGCCAGCAGCCAAGGGACTAGCGGGAATGGGGTTACGCAGTATTTT. Amino acids: CASSQGTSGNGVTQYF.

The chain links TRBV13 to TRBJ1-1, with 9 bases lining up with TRBD1. CDR1 is PRHDT, CDR2 FYEKMQ, per germline (reference sequence). The CDR3 runs to 15 residues. Trimming at V came to 2 bases and at J to 4 bases, leaving 5 bases not matched to a gene. The DNA for the CDR3 is TGTGCCAGCAGCTTAACCGGGACAGGGACCACTGAAGCTTTCTTT. Encoded protein: CASSLTGTGTTEAFF. The full variable domain, its missing parts supplied by reference TRBV13 and TRBJ1-1, is AAGVIQSPRHLIKEKRETATLKCYPIPRHDTVYWYQQGPGQDPQFLISFYEKMQSDKGSIPDRFSAQQFSDYHSELNMSSLELGDSALYFCASSLTGTGTTEAFFGQGTRLTVV.

This sequence joins TRBV2 and TRBJ1-2; the D gene is possibly TRBD1 (6 bases). V lost 4 bases and J 4 bases, leaving 10 bases between the germline ends. CDR1 is SNHLY, CDR2 FYNNEI, per germline. The CDR3 contains 13 residues. The CDR3 sequence is CASSATGLYGYTF. For the CDR3, the DNA is TGTGCCAGCAGTGCTACAGGGCTCTATGGCTACACCTTC.

The chain joins TRBV5-1 to TRBJ2-1, with 14 bases matching TRBD2. V lost 4 bases to trimming and J lost 4 bases; unmatched junction nucleotides: 1. In germline, CDR1 is SGHRS, CDR2 YFSETQ. The CDR3 length is 15 residues. The CDR3 protein is CASSRTSGGYNEQFF. The CDR3 bases are TGCGCCAGCAGCCGGACTAGCGGGGGGTACAATGAGCAGTTCTTC.